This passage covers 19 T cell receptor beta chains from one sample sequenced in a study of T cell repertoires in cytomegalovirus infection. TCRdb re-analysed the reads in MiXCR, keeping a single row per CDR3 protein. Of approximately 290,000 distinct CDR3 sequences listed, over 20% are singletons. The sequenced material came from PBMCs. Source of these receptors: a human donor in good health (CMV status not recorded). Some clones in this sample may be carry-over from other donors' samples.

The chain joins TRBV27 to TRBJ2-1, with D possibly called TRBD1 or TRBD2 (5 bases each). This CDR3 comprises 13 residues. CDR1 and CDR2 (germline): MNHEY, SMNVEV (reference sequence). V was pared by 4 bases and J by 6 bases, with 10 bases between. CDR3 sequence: CASSSTGPNEQFF. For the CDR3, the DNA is TGTGCCAGCAGTTCCACGGGGCCCAATGAGCAGTTCTTC.

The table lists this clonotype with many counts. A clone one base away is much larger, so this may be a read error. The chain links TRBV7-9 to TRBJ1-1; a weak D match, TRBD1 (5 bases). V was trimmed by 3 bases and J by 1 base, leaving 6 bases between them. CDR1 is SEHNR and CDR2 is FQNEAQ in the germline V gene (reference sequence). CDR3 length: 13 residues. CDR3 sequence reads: CASSFQGNTEAFF. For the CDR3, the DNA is TGTGCCAGCAGCTTTCAGGGGAACACTGAAGCTTTCTTT.

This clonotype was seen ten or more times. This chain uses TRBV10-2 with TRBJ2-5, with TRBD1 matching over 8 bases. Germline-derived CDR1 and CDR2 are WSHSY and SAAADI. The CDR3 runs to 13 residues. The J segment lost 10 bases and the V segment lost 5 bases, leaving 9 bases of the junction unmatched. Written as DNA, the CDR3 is TGCGCCAGCAGTCCGAGCCAGGGGGCAAACCAGTACTTC. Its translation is CASSPSQGANQYF.

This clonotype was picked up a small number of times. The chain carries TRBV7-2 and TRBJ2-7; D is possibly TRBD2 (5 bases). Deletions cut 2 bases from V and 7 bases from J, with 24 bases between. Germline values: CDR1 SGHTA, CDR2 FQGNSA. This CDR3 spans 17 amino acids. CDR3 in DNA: TGTGCCAGCAGCTTAATAGTCGCGGCGGGTGGTCGTAGGGAGCAGTACTTC. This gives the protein CASSLIVAAGGRREQYF.

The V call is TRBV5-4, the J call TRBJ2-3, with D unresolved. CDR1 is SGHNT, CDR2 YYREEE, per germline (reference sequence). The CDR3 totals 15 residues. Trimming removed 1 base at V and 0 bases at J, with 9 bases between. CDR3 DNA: TGTGCCAGCAGCTTGTTAGGCCAGAGCACAGATACGCAGTATTTT. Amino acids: CASSLLGQSTDTQYF.

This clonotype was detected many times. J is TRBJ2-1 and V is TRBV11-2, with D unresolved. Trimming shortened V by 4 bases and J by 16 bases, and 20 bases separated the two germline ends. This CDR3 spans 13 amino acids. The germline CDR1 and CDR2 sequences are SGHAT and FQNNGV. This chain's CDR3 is CASSSTMAGFLFF. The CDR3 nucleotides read TGTGCCAGCAGCTCCACCATGGCAGGTTTTCTTTTCTTC.

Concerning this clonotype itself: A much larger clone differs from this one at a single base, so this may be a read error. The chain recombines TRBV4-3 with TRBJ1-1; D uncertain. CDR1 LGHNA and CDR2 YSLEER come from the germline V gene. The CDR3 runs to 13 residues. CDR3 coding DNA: TGCACCAGCAGCCAAGAATATAAGACTGAAGCTTTCTTT. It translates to CTSSQEYKTEAFF.

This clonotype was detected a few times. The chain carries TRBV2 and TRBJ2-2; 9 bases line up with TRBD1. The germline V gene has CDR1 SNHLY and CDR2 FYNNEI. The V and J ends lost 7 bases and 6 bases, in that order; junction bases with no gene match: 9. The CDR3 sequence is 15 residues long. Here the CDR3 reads CASKWGQGGAGELFF. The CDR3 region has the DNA TGTGCCAGCAAATGGGGACAGGGTGGCGCCGGGGAGCTGTTTTTT.

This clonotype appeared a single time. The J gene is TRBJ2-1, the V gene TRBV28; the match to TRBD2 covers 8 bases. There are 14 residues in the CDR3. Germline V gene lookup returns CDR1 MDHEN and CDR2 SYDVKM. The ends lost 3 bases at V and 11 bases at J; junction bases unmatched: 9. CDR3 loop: CASSFVDSGTQQFF. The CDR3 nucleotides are TGTGCCAGCAGTTTCGTCGATAGCGGGACCCAGCAGTTCTTC.

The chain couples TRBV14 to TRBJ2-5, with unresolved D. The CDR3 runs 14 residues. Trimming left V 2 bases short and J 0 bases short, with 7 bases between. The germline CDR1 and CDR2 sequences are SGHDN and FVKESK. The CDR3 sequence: CASSQRLYQETQYF. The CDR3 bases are TGTGCCAGCAGCCAACGGTTGTACCAAGAGACCCAGTACTTC.

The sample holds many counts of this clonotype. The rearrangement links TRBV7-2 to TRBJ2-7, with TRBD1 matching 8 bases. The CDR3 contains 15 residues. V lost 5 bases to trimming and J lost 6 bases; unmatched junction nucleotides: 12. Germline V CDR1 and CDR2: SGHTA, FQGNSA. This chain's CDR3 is CASSESGTGSLEQYF. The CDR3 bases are TGTGCCAGCAGCGAATCCGGGACAGGCTCCCTCGAGCAGTACTTC. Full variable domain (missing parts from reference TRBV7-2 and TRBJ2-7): GAGVSQSPSNKVTEKGKDVELRCDPISGHTALYWYRQSLGQGLEFLIYFQGNSAPDKSGLPSDRFSAERTGGSVSTLTIQRTQQEDSAVYLCASSESGTGSLEQYFGPGTRLTVT.

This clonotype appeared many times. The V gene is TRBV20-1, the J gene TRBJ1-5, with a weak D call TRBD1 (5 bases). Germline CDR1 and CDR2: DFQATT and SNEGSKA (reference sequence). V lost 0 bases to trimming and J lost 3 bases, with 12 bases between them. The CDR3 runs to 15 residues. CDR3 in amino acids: CSAREKGVTNQPQHF. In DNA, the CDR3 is TGCAGTGCTAGAGAGAAAGGGGTAACCAATCAGCCCCAGCATTTT.

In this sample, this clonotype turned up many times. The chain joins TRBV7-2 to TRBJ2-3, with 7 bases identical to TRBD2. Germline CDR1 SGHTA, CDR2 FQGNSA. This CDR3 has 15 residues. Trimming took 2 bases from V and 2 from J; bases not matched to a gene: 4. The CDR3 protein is CASSLNRDYTDTQYF. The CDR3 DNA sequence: TGTGCCAGCAGCTTAAACCGGGACTACACAGATACGCAGTATTTT.

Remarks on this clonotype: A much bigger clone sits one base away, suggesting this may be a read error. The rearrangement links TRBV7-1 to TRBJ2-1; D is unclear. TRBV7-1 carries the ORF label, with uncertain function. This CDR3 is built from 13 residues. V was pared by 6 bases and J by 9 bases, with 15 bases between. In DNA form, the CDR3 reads TGTGCCAGCAGGGAGATGGGCGTTGGTGAGCAGTTCTTC. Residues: CASREMGVGEQFF.

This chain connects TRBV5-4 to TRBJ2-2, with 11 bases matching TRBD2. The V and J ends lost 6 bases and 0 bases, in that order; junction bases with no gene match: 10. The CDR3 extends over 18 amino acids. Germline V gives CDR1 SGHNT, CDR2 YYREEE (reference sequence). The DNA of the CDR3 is TGTGCCAGCACCCCGGGACTAGCGGTCCTGGCGAACACCGGGGAGCTGTTTTTT. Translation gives CASTPGLAVLANTGELFF.

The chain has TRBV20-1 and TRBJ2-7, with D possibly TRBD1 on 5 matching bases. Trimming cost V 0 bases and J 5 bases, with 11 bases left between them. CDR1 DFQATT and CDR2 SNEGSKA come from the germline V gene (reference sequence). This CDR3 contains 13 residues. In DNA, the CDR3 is TGCAGTGCTAGAGATTATTGGGGCAACGAGCAGTACTTC. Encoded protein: CSARDYWGNEQYF.

DNA of the CDR3: TGTGCCACCGGGTCAAGGGGTGAGCAGTTCTTC. Translated: CATGSRGEQFF. This chain connects TRBV24-1 to TRBJ2-1; D might be TRBD1 (5 bases). V was pared by 9 bases and J by 9 bases, with 11 bases between. CDR1 and CDR2 from the germline V gene are KGHDR and SFDVKD. CDR3 length equals 11 residues.

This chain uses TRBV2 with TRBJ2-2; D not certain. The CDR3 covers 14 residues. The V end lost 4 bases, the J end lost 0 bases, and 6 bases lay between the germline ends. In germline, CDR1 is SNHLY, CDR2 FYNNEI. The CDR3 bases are TGTGCCAGCAGTGTAAGACCGAACACCGGGGAGCTGTTTTTT. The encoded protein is CASSVRPNTGELFF.

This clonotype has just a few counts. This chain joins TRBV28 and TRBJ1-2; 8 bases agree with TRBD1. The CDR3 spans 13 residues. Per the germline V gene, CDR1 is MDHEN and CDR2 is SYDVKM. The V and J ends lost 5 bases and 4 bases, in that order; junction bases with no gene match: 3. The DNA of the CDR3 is TGTGCCAGCAGTAGAGGACAGGGCTATGGCTACACCTTC. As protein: CASSRGQGYGYTF.